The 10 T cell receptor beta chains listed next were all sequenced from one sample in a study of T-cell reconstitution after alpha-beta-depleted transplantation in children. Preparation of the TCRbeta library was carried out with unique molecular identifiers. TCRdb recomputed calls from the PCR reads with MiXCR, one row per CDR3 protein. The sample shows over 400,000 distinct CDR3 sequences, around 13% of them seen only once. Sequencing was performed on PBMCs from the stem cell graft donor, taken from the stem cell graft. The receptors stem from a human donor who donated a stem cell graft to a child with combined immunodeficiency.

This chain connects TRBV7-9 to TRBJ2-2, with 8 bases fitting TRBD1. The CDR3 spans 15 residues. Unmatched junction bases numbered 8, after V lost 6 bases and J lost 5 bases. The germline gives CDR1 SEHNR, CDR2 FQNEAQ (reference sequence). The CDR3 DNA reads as TGTGCCAGCAGACAGGACAGGGCCGTTACCGGGGAGCTGTTTTTT. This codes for CASRQDRAVTGELFF.

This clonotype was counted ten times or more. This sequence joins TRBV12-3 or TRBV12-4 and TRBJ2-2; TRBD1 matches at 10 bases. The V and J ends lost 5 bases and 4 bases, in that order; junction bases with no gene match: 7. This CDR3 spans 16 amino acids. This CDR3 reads CASSPRQGAGTGELFF. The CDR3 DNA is TGTGCCAGCAGTCCGAGACAGGGGGCTGGCACCGGGGAGCTGTTTTTT.

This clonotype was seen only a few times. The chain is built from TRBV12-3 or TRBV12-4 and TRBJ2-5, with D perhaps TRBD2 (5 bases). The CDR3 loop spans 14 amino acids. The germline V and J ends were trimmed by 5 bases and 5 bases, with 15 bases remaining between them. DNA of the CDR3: TGTGCCAGCAGTCCGAGGACCCCGGGGGAGACCCAGTACTTC. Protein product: CASSPRTPGETQYF.

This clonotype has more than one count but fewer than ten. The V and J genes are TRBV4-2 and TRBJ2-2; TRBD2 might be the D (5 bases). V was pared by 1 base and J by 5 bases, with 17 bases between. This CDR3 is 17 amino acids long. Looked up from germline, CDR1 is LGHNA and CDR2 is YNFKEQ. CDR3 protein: CASSQVNSAWETGELFF. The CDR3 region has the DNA TGTGCCAGCAGCCAAGTTAATAGCGCGTGGGAGACCGGGGAGCTGTTTTTT.

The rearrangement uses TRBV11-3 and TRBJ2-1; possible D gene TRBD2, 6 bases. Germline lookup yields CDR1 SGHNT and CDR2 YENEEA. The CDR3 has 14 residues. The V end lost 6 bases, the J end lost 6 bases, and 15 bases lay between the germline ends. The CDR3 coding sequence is TGTGCCAGCAGACAGCGGCGGGGCGGCAATGAGCAGTTCTTC. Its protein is CASRQRRGGNEQFF.

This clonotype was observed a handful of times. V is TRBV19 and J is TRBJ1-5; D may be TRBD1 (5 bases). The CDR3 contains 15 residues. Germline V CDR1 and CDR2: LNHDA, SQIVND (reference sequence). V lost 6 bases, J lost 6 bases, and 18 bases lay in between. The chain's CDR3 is CASRDRDARGQPQHF. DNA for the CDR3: TGTGCCAGTAGAGACCGGGACGCTCGGGGTCAGCCCCAGCATTTT.

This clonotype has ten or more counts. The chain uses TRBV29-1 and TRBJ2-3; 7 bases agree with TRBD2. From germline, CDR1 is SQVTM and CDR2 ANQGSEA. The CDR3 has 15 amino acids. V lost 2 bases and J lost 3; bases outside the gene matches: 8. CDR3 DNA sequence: TGCAGCGTTGAACTCCTCCGGGAGGAAACAGATACGCAGTATTTT. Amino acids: CSVELLREETDTQYF.

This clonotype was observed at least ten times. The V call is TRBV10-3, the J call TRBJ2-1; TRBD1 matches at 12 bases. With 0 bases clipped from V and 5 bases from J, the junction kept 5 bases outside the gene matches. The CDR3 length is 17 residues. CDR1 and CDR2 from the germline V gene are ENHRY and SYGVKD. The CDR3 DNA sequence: TGTGCCATCAGTGAGTCGATGGGACAGGGGGCGCACAATGAGCAGTTCTTC. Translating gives CAISESMGQGAHNEQFF.

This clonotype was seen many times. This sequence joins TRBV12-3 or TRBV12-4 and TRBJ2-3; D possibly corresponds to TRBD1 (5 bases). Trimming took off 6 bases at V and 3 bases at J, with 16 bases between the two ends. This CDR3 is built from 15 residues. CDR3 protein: CASSEGAGITDTQYF. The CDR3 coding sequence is TGTGCCAGCAGCGAAGGGGCAGGTATAACAGATACGCAGTATTTT.

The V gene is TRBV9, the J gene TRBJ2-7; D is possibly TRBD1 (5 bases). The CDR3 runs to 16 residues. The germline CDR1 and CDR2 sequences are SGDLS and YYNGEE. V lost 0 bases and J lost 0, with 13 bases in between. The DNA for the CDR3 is TGTGCCAGCAGCGTAGGGCTCGACAGAAGCTCCTACGAGCAGTACTTC. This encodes CASSVGLDRSSYEQYF.